This record concerns one TCR beta chain sequence. The entry originates in a study of shared T cell receptors in the human thymus. Germline-derived CDR1 and CDR2 are LGHNA and YSLEER. This CDR3 has 17 residues. V dropped 0 bases and J dropped 4 bases, with 18 bases sitting between them. Generated by immunoSEQ multiplex PCR, the TCRdb table keeps only in-frame clones and is missing some. The sample lists approximately 660,000 clones, around 87% occurring once. These data were likewise used in another study, on human thymus T cells. That work contributes: Thymus specimens were resections from corrective heart surgery. It looked as if thymic and blood repertoires used V and J genes in a biased way.

The sequence was obtained from a boy under two years old with a congenital heart defect. The sequencing input was thymocytes. The genes are TRBV4-3 and TRBJ1-2, with D possibly TRBD1 on 6 matching bases. The CDR3 protein is CASSQDNRVPTGYGYTF. DNA for the CDR3: TGCGCCAGCAGCCAAGATAACAGGGTCCCCACCGGCTATGGCTACACCTTC.